The T cell receptor (beta chain) under discussion was sequenced for a study of shared clonotypes between healthy human individuals. Here immunoSEQ multiplex PCR was the method, and the copy in TCRdb shows in-frame clones only, minus some. The repertoire holds 2 million to 3 million clones, over 85% seen once, with about 0.38% in the top ten. The study, taken as a whole, reports: Sharing across four donors was highest in naive CD4 (around 5%) and lowest in memory CD8 (roughly 0.4%).

This CDR3 is built from 16 residues. V lost 5 bases, J lost 4 bases, and 6 bases stayed unmatched. From germline, CDR1 is SGHTA and CDR2 FQGNSA. Turning to this clone: The antigen is unknown.

The TCR comes from a man aged 18-30 years in good health. Some clones in this sample may be carry-over from other donors' samples. The source material was naive CD4+ T cells from PBMCs. The subset: CD45RA+ positively selected. V usage is TRBV7-2 and J usage is TRBJ2-1; 12 bases are shared with TRBD2. This CDR3 is CASSARTSGAYNEQFF. The CDR3 coding sequence is TGTGCCAGCAGCGCCAGGACTAGCGGGGCATACAATGAGCAGTTCTTC.